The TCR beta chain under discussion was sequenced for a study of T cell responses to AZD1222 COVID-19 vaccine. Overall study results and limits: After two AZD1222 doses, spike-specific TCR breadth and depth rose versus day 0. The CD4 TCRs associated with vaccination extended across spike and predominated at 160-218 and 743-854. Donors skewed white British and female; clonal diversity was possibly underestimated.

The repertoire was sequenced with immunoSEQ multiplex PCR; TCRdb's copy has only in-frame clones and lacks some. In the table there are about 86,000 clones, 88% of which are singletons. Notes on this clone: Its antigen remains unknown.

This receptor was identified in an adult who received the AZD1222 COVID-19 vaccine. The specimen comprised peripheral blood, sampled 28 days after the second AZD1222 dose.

This CDR3 is CASSSFTGNNEKLFF. CDR3 DNA: TGTGCCAGCAGCTCGTTCACGGGAAATAATGAAAAACTGTTTTTT. The genes are TRBV7-8 and TRBJ1-4; D gene unclear. V gave up 4 bases and J gave up 4 bases, with 13 bases separating them. The CDR3 is made up of 15 amino acids. CDR1 and CDR2 (germline): SGHVS, FQNEAQ.